The rows below give T cell receptor beta chains drawn from one sample of a study of radiotherapy plus CTLA-4 blockade in lung cancer. Clones were read by immunoSEQ multiplex PCR, and TCRdb kept only the in-frame ones, dropping some. The top ten clones hold nearly 5% of a sample with over 85,000 clones, 80% to 90% of them seen once. The specimen was peripheral blood, collected from a patient treated with radiotherapy plus ipilimumab. The receptors were gathered from a human donor with non-small cell lung cancer that progressed on radiotherapy plus ipilimumab. CDR3s include the opening cysteine and the closing phenylalanine or tryptophan.

16	TRBV5-1	TRBJ2-3	CASSFSPSGSTDTQYF
14	TRBV6-1	TRBJ2-7	CASSVSGGLYEQYF
16	TRBV5-1	TRBJ2-3	CASSPRGLAFTDTQYF
13	TRBV10-1	TRBJ2-2	CASKPGLGGELFF
15	TRBV19	TRBJ2-7	CASSIAWSGGTEQYF
15	TRBV9	TRBJ1-3	CASSVGIDSGNTIYF
16	TRBV30	TRBJ1-2	CAWKSYDRGSYGGYTF
18	TRBV11-3	TRBJ2-3	CASSIDRVAGGSTDTQYF
12	TRBV7-9	TRBJ2-2	CASPLETGELFF
14	TRBV6-1	TRBJ1-1	CASSDRITNTEAFF
16	TRBV18	TRBJ1-3	CASSPLEGGSGNTIYF
13	TRBV6-6	TRBJ1-2	CASSLDRIGGYTF
11	TRBV28	TRBJ1-1	CASSSPSQAFF
21	TRBV4-2	TRBJ1-4	CASTQQGAFFISGETNEKLFF
13	TRBV2	TRBJ2-7	CASSEGGRNEQYF
15	TRBV11-3	TRBJ2-1	CASSSPPSTGVEQFF
13	TRBV10-1	TRBJ2-1	CASSESRVLEQFF
15	TRBV5-5	TRBJ2-7	CASSYRGTASYEQYF
14	TRBV19	TRBJ1-1	CASSVGGTDTEAFF
13	TRBV6-1	TRBJ2-3	CASSIQSTDTQYF
13	TRBV6-4	TRBJ1-5	CASSDRQGQPQHF
15	TRBV6-1	TRBJ1-3	CASSTDRAPVNTIYF
14	TRBV28	TRBJ2-5	CASNTRTGGETQYF
14	TRBV5-6	TRBJ2-4	CASSLAGPRHIQYF
14	TRBV27	TRBJ2-2	CASSPVLFTGELFF
14	TRBV18	TRBJ1-1	CASSQGQGNTEAFF
15	TRBV5-1	TRBJ2-2	CASSLEGAWTGELFF
14	TRBV30	TRBJ1-4	CAWSVRLGREKLFF
10	TRBV29-1	TRBJ2-3	CSGGADTQYF
16	TRBV7-8	TRBJ2-5	CASTQTRAGHQETQYF
13	TRBV27	TRBJ2-5	CASRSSLQETQYF
13	TRBV5-1	TRBJ2-5	CASSYDIQETQYF
15	TRBV5-8	TRBJ2-7	CASIVTGTGSYEQYF
15	TRBV2	TRBJ1-2	CASSEMGSRAYGYTF
14	TRBV7-9	TRBJ2-7	CASTPGGYSYEQYF
12	TRBV6-5	TRBJ2-7	CASSPTGYEQYF
15	TRBV6-1	TRBJ1-2	CASSEAHGSPWGYTF
18	TRBV4-2	TRBJ2-3	CASSQRAGTSAVPDTQYF
11	TRBV9	TRBJ2-7	CASSVGDEQYF
16	TRBV19	TRBJ1-5	CASQWGGGSSNQPQHF
13	TRBV15	TRBJ1-2	CATSILGGPGYTF
14	TRBV11-2	TRBJ1-4	CASSLAVGKEKLFF